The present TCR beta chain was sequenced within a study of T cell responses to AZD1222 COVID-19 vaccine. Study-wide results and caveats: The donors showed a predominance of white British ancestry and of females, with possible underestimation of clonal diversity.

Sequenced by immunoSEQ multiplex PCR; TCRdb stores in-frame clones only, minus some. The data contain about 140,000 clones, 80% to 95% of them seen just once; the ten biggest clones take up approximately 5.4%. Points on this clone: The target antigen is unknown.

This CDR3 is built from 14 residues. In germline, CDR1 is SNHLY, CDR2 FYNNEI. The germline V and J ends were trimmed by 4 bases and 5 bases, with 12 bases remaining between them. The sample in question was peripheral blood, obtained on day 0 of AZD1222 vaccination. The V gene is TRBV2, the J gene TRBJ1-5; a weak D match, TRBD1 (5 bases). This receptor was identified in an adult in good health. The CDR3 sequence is CASSGQRRDQPQHF. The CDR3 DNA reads TGTGCCAGCAGTGGACAGAGAAGAGATCAGCCCCAGCATTTT.